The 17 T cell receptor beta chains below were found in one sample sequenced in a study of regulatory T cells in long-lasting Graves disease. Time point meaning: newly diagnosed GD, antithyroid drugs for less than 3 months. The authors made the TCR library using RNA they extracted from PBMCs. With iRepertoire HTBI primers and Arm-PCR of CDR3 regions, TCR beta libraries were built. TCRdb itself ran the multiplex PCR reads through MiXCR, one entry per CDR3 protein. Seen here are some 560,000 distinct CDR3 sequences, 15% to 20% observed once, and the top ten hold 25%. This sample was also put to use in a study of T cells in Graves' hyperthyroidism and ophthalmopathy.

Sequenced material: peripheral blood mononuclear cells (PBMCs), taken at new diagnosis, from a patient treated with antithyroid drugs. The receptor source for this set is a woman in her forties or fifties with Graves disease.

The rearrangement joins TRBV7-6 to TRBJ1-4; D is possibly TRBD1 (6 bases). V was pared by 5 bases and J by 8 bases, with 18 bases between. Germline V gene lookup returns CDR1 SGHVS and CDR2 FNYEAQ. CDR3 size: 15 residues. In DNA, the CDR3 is TGTGCCAGCAGCCCCTGGGGGCAGGAGGTGGAAAAACTGTTTTTT. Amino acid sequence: CASSPWGQEVEKLFF.

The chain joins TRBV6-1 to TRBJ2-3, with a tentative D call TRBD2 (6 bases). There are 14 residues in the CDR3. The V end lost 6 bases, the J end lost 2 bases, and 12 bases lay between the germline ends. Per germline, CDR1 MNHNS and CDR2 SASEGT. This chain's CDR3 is CASRTWGDTDTQYF. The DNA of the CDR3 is TGTGCCAGCAGGACCTGGGGGGACACAGATACGCAGTATTTT.

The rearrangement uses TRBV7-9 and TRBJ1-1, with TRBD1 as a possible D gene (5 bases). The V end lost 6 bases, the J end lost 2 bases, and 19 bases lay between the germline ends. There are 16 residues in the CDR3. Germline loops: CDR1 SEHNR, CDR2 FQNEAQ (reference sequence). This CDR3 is CASRLGSGGINTEAFF. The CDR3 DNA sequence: TGTGCCAGCAGGCTAGGCTCGGGGGGGATAAACACTGAAGCTTTCTTT.

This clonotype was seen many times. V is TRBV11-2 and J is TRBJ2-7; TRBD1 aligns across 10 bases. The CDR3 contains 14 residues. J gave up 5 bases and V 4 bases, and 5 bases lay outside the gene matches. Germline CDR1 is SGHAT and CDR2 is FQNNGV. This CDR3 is CASSSGQGSHEQYF. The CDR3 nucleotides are TGTGCCAGCAGCTCGGGACAGGGGTCCCACGAGCAGTACTTC.

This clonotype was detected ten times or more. The CDR3 sequence: CASSHGAVAFF. CDR3 coding DNA: TGTGCCAGCAGCCACGGGGCTGTAGCTTTCTTT. This chain connects TRBV13 to TRBJ1-1; tentative D call: TRBD1 (5 bases). Per the germline V gene, CDR1 is PRHDT and CDR2 is FYEKMQ (reference sequence). CDR3 size: 11 residues. The V and J ends lost 5 bases and 10 bases respectively, with 11 bases between them.

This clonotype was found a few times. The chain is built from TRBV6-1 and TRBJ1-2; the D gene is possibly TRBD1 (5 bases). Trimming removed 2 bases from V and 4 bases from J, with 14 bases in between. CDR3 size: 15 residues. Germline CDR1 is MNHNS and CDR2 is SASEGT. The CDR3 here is CASSELGALSYGYTF. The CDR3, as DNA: TGTGCCAGCAGTGAACTTGGGGCGCTGAGCTATGGCTACACCTTC.

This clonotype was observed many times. CDR3: CSTEMNTEAFF. CDR3 nucleotides: TGCAGTACAGAAATGAACACTGAAGCTTTCTTT. This chain links TRBV20-1 with TRBJ1-1; D gene uncertain. The CDR3 extends over 11 amino acids. CDR1 is DFQATT and CDR2 is SNEGSKA in the germline V gene (reference sequence). V gave up 8 bases and J gave up 0 bases, with 7 bases separating them.

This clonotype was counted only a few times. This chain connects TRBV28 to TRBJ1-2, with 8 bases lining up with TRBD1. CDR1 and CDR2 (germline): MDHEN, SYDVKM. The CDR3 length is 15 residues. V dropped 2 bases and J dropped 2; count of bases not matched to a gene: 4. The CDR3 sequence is CASSLPWTGNYGYTF. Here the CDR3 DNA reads TGTGCCAGCAGTTTACCTTGGACAGGGAACTATGGCTACACCTTC.

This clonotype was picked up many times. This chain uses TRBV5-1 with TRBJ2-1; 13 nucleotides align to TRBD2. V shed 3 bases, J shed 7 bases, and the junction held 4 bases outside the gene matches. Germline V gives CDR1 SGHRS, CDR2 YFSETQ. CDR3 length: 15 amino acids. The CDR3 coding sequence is TGCGCCAGCAGCTCGGGACTAGCGGGGAAGAATGAGCAGTTCTTC. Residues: CASSSGLAGKNEQFF.

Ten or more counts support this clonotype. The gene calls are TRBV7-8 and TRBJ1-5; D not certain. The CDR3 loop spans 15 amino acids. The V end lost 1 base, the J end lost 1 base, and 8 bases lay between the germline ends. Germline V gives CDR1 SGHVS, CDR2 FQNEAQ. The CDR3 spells CASSLEAVSNQPQHF. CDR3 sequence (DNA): TGTGCCAGCAGCTTAGAGGCGGTAAGCAATCAGCCCCAGCATTTT.

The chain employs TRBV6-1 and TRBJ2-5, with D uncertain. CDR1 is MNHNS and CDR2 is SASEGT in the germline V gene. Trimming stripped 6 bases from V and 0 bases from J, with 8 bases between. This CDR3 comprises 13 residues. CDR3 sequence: CASSRDDQETQYF. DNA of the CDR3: TGTGCCAGCAGCCGCGACGACCAAGAGACCCAGTACTTC.

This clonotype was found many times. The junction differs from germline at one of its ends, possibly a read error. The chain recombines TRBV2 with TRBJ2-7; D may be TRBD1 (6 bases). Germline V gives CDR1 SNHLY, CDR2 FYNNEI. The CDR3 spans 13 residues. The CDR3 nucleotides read TGTGCCAGCAGCGAAGGCAGGGGAAACGAGCAGTACTTC. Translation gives CASSEGRGNEQYF.

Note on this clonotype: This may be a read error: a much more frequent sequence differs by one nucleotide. CDR3 nucleotide sequence: TGTGCCAGCAGCAACCAGCGGGACTCCTACGAGCAGTACTTC. Protein: CASSNQRDSYEQYF. V is TRBV11-2 and J is TRBJ2-7; 7 positions match TRBD2. Germline CDR1 reads SGHAT; CDR2 reads FQNNGV. The CDR3 is 14 amino acids. The V gene end was trimmed by 5 bases and the J gene end by 0 bases; junction bases not matched to a gene: 4. The entire variable domain, with the rest obtained from reference TRBV11-2 and TRBJ2-7, is as follows: EAGVAQSPRYKIIEKRQSVAFWCNPISGHATLYWYQQILGQGPKLLIQFQNNGVVDDSQLPKDRFSAERLKGVDSTLKIQPAKLEDSAVYLCASSNQRDSYEQYFGPGTRLTVT.

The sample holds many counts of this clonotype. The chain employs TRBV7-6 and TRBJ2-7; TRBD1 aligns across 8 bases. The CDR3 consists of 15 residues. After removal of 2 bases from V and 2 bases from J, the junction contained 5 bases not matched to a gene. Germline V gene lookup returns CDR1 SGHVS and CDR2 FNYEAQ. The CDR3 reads CASSLQGAEPYEQYF. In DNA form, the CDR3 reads TGTGCCAGCAGCTTACAGGGGGCCGAACCCTACGAGCAGTACTTC.

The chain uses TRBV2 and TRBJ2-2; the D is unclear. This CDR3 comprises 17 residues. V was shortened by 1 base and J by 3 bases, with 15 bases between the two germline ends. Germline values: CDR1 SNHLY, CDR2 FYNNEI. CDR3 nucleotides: TGTGCCAGCAGTGAAGACGCGGCGAGAGAGGACACCGGGGAGCTGTTTTTT. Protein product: CASSEDAAREDTGELFF.

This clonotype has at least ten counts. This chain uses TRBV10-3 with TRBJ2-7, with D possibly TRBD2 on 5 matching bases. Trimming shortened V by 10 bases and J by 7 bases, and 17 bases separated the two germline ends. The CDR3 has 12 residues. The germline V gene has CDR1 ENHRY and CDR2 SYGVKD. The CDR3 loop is CATRSSGYEQYF. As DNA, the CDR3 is TGTGCCACGCGGTCCTCGGGATATGAGCAGTACTTC.

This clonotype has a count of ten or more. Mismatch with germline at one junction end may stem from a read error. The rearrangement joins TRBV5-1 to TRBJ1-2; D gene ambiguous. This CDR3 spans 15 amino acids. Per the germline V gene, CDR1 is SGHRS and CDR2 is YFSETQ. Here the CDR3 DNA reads TGTGCCAGCAGCTTGGTTGGAAACCCCCACTATGGCTACACCTTC. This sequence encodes CASSLVGNPHYGYTF. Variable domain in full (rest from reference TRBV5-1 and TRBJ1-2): KAGVTQTPRYLIKTRGQQVTLSCSPISGHRSVSWYQQTPGQGLQFLFEYFSETQRNKGNFPGRFSGRQFSNSRSEMNVSTLELGDSALYLCASSLVGNPHYGYTFGSGTRLTVV.